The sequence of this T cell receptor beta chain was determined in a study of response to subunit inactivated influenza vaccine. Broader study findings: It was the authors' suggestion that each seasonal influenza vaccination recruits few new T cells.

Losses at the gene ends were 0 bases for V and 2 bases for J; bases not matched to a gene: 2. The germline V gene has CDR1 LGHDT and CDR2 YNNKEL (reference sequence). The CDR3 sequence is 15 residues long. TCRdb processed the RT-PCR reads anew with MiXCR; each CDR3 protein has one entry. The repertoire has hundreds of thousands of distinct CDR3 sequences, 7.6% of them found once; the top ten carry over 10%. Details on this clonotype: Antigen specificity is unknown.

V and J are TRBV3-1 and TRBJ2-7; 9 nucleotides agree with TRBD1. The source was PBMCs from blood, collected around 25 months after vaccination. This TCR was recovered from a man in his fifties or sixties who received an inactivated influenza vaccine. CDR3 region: CASSQDTGGPYEQYF. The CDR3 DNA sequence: TGTGCCAGCAGCCAAGACACAGGGGGCCCCTACGAGCAGTACTTC.